A selection of T cell receptor beta chains follows, all from one sample in a study of chemoradiotherapy in HPV16-positive cancers. TCRdb's copy holds only in-frame clones and misses some; the assay was immunoSEQ multiplex PCR. The table includes some 5,000 clones, roughly 80% detected once. The sequencing used tumor tissue, collected from a patient who underwent chemoradiotherapy. These receptors all come from a human donor with HPV-associated anogenital cancer. Each CDR3 is given with its conserved first and last residue. The order of the fields is J gene, clone size, V gene, D gene, CDR3 protein, CDR3 DNA. The D gene is left open where the match is weak. Rows may omit the clone size; those that give it use once, few, many or a size class.

TRBJ2-5,.,TRBV28,.,CASSFGWQEYQETQYF,TGTGCCAGCAGTTTTGGTTGGCAGGAGTACCAAGAGACCCAGTACTTC
TRBJ2-2,.,TRBV5-6,TRBD1,CASSFWRDRVSRELFF,TGTGCCAGCAGCTTCTGGCGGGACAGGGTGAGCCGGGAGCTGTTTTTT
TRBJ2-5,.,TRBV7-9,TRBD2,CASSPSGGSETQYF,TGTGCCAGCAGCCCGAGCGGGGGATCAGAGACCCAGTACTTC
TRBJ1-3,.,TRBV5-4,.,CASSVGTDQYF,TGTGCCAGCAGCGTGGGTACTGATCAATATTTT
TRBJ1-1,.,TRBV5-5,.,CASSLGTFMNTEAFF,TGTGCCAGCAGCTTGGGGACATTTATGAACACTGAAGCTTTCTTT
TRBJ1-2,.,TRBV10-3,.,CAISENTNYGYTF,TGTGCCATCAGTGAGAACACTAACTATGGCTACACCTTC
TRBJ2-5,.,TRBV5-7,TRBD2,CASSFSGRARETQYF,TGTGCCAGCAGCTTTAGCGGGAGGGCCCGGGAGACCCAGTACTTC
TRBJ1-5,.,TRBV6-1,.,CASSENSVHQPQHF,TGTGCCAGCAGTGAAAACAGTGTTCATCAGCCCCAGCATTTT
TRBJ2-1,few,TRBV27,TRBD2,CASNPAGSEQFF,TGTGCCAGCAACCCAGCGGGAAGTGAGCAGTTCTTC
TRBJ2-6,.,TRBV5-1,TRBD1,CASSLGYYRDRGGGANVLTF,TGCGCCAGCAGCTTGGGTTATTACCGGGACAGGGGTGGTGGGGCCAACGTCCTGACTTTC
TRBJ1-3,.,TRBV6-1,.,CASSERVRQVSGNTIYF,TGTGCCAGCAGTGAAAGGGTACGACAGGTCTCTGGAAACACCATATATTTT
TRBJ2-3,.,TRBV5-6,TRBD2,CASSSLAESTDTQYF,TGTGCCAGCAGCTCTCTAGCGGAGAGCACAGATACGCAGTATTTT
TRBJ1-2,few,TRBV19,.,CASSMSSRHTF,TGTGCCAGTAGTATGAGTAGCCGGCACACCTTC
TRBJ1-6,.,TRBV4-2,.,CASSQDRGEGVNSPLHF,TGTGCCAGCAGCCAAGATAGGGGGGAGGGGGTTAATTCACCCCTCCACTTT
TRBJ2-5,once,TRBV6-1,.,CASSALTGEQETQYF,TGTGCCAGCAGTGCCTTGACTGGGGAGCAAGAGACCCAGTACTTC
TRBJ1-4,.,TRBV27,.,CASGRQAATNEKLFF,TGTGCCAGCGGTCGACAGGCGGCGACTAATGAAAAACTGTTTTTT
TRBJ2-1,.,TRBV27,.,CASRTAARGEQFF,TGTGCCAGCAGGACAGCGGCCCGGGGTGAGCAGTTCTTC
TRBJ2-2,.,TRBV5-4,.,CASRGATGGTGELFF,TGTGCCAGCAGAGGCGCCACCGGGGGTACCGGGGAGCTGTTTTTT
TRBJ2-3,once,TRBV14,.,CASSLHSGTDTQYF,TGTGCCAGCAGCCTCCACAGCGGGACAGATACGCAGTATTTT
TRBJ1-2,once,TRBV7-9,.,CASSPGTEYYGYTF,TGTGCCAGCAGCCCTGGGACCGAATACTATGGCTACACCTTC
TRBJ2-3,.,TRBV21-1,.,CASTRPGTGPHTDTQYF,TGTGCCAGCACACGTCCCGGGACAGGGCCCCACACAGATACGCAGTATTTT
TRBJ2-3,.,TRBV5-6,TRBD2,CASSRRLAGGSTDTQYF,TGTGCCAGCAGCCGAAGACTAGCGGGGGGTAGCACAGATACGCAGTATTTT
TRBJ2-3,.,TRBV30,.,CAWSRETSTDTQYF,TGTGCCTGGAGTCGGGAAACTAGCACAGATACGCAGTATTTT
TRBJ2-7,.,TRBV28,TRBD1,CASEDRAYEQYF,TGTGCCAGCGAGGACAGGGCCTACGAGCAGTACTTC
TRBJ2-3,.,TRBV10-2,TRBD1,CASSESTGGIGTDTQYF,TGCGCCAGCAGTGAGTCGACAGGGGGCATTGGCACAGATACGCAGTATTTT
TRBJ2-7,.,TRBV7-3,.,CASSLSGGASEQYF,TGTGCCAGCAGCTTAAGTGGTGGGGCTTCCGAGCAGTACTTC